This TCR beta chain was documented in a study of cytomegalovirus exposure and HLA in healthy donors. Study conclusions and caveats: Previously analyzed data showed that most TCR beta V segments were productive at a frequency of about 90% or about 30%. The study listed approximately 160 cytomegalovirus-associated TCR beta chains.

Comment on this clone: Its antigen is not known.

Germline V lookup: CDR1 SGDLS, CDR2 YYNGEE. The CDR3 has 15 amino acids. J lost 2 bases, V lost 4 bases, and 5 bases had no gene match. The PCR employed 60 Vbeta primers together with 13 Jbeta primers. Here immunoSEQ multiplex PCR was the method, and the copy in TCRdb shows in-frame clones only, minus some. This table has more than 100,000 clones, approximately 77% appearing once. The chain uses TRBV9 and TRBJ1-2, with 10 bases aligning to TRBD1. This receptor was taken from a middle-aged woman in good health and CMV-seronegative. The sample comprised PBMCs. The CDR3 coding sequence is TGTGCCAGCAGCCCTCGGACAGGGGGGAACTATGGCTACACCTTC. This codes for CASSPRTGGNYGYTF.